This record concerns one T cell receptor (beta chain) sequence. This entry belongs to a study of blood T cell repertoires in COVID-19. On the study more broadly: PBMCs, B-cell-depleted T cells, or T cells were the source of the cDNA or gDNA that made up the material.

Some clones are missing from TCRdb's copy, which holds only in-frame ones; the method was immunoSEQ multiplex PCR. Of roughly 180,000 clones listed, around 85% were seen once; the top ten hold just under 8.5%. Germline V gene sequence: CDR1 SGHTA, CDR2 FQGNSA. This CDR3 is 13 amino acids long. Trimming pared 5 bases from V and 3 bases from J, leaving 9 bases between. The sequenced material came from peripheral blood. The chain has TRBV7-2 and TRBJ2-3, with D hard to call. The TCR comes from a woman aged 55-69 years with acute or convalescent COVID-19. CDR3: CASSPRRTDTQYF. The CDR3 DNA sequence: TGTGCCAGCAGCCCTAGGCGAACAGATACGCAGTATTTT. The variable domain in full, completed from reference TRBV7-2 and TRBJ2-3, reads GAGVSQSPSNKVTEKGKDVELRCDPISGHTALYWYRQSLGQGLEFLIYFQGNSAPDKSGLPSDRFSAERTGGSVSTLTIQRTQQEDSAVYLCASSPRRTDTQYFGPGTRLTVL.